The subject of this entry is one T cell receptor (beta chain). In its sample, this clone was seen a few times. What this receptor recognizes is not known. Per-base quality was not reported, and no clone a single base away is much larger than it. Roughly 1.9 micrograms of genomic DNA were extracted from cryopreserved PBMCs for TCR beta library preparation. Longitudinal blood samples from CLL patients on ibrutinib monotherapy were analyzed using high-throughput TCR beta sequencing. The patients took part in an open-label, single-center phase 2 trial of ibrutinib monotherapy. The entry originates in a study of cytotoxic CD8 clonotypes in ibrutinib-treated CLL (dated by TCRdb to the early 2020s). Broadly, across the study: The cohort had over ten relapsed/refractory and some 15 treatment-naive patients; some 17 were IGHV unmutated. The response samples were drawn at a median of 12 months into treatment, with a range of about 6 to 40 months. Cryopreserved peripheral blood mononuclear cells were obtained before treatment, at response, and at either sustained remission or disease progression. Longitudinal samples were obtainable from about 30% of the roughly 90 participants in the trial. Every remission and progressive disease sample was obtained while ibrutinib was still being received by the patients. Partial responses were observed in around 25 patients and complete responses in 2; after a median follow-up of roughly 72 months, remission was maintained in around 14 patients and progression was observed in roughly 12. On average, each sample yielded 270,000 or so productive templates and about 94,000 productive rearrangements. What the work shows at the level of the full study, not this receptor alone: Sampling times were not matched between sustained-remission and progressing patients, and lymph node repertoires were not studied. Public clonotypes were rare and either shrank or stayed stable during treatment, and the rise in clonality at ibrutinib response reflected expansion of private clonotypes. Baseline clonality was found to be higher than that of age-matched healthy donors and was strongly correlated with circulating CD8+ T-cell counts. At ibrutinib response clonality went up, during sustained remission it held steady, and at progression it dropped back toward baseline.

From a lookup of the germline V gene, CDR1 and CDR2 are MGHRA and YSYEKL. The cysteine opens and the phenylalanine closes a CDR3 of 15 amino acids. The only DNA kept is the CDR3, 45 bases in frame from the first base. The junction shows trimming of 0 bases on V and 9 bases on J, and the gene matches do not reach 7 bases of it. The goal of deep resolution MiSeq sequencing was a depth between 1 in 1 million and 1 in 200,000 T cells, and coverage averaged 10x per clonotype. The immunoSEQ hsTCRB Kit was used to generate TCR beta libraries. The study's processing was this. ImmunoSEQ Data Assistant and ImmunoSEQ Analyzer were used for data analysis, and V, D and J genes were assigned according to IMGT definitions. Clonality was computed as one minus normalized Shannon entropy of productive rearrangement frequencies, ranging from 0 to 1. Only overrepresented clonotypes making up at least 0.05% of the repertoire of each patient were included in the public clonotype analysis. Some twelve age-matched healthy donor repertoires from immuneACCESS were used as controls for clonality. TCRdb stores this immuneACCESS table with in-frame sequences only. Part of the clones is absent; in the studies checked, under half of the shortfall reflects unresolved V genes, and no reason is known for the rest. Clonal size and the V and J genes are those of that table, whereas D and trimming came from the DNA. This sample comprises a few hundred thousand clones, 67% of them detected only once. Jointly, the top ten make up 6.3% of the sample.

The receptor was derived from a human donor with chronic lymphocytic leukemia. Source: PBMCs, taken after 36 months of ibrutinib treatment. In this chain, TRBV4-1 is recombined with TRBJ1-5; 8 junctional bases match TRBD1. The DNA sequence reads TGCGCCAGCAGCCAAGATGGGACAGGTGTGTGGCCCCAGCATTTT. Its protein product is CASSQDGTGVWPQHF.